The clone carrying this T cell receptor (beta chain) was seen a single time. No conserved phenylalanine or tryptophan is present at the end of the CDR3, so a read error is the likely explanation. The DNA is omitted, as the CDR3 cannot be located on it reliably, and the CDR3 follows TCRdb's listing. Patients sequenced had flow cytometry evidence of CD8+CD57+ cell expansion. The study profiled TCR beta VDJ and CDR3 using genomic DNA as template. MiXCR was run by TCRdb on the reads, yielding one entry per CDR3 protein. The sample lists 270,000 or so distinct CDR3 sequences; 82% were seen once. The data are from a study of CD8+CD57+ T cells in acquired aplastic anemia. The CDR3 is 13 residues long, counting both termini. Germline CDR1 reads SGHDN; CDR2 reads FVKESK.

The TCR originated in a human donor with aplastic anemia. The sequenced sample was sorted CD4+, CD8+, or CD8+CD57+ T cells (not recorded which) from PBMCs. The chain couples TRBV14 to TRBJ1-2. This CDR3 is CASSQFAGGRNEL.